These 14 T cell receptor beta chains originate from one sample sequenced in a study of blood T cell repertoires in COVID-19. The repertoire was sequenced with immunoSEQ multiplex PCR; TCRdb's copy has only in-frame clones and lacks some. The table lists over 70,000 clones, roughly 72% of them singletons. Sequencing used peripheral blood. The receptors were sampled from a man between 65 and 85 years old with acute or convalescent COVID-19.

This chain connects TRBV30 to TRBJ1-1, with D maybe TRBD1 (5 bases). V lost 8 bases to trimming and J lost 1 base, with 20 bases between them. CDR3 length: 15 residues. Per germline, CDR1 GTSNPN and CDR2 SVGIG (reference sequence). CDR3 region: CAAWRRGGGNTEAFF. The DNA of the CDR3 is TGTGCCGCCTGGAGACGGGGGGGTGGGAACACTGAAGCTTTCTTT.

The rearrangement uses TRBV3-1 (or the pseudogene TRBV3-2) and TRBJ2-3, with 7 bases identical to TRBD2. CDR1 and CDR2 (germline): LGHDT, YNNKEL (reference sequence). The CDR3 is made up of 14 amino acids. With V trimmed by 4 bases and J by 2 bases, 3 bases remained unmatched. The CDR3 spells CASSLLASTDTQYF. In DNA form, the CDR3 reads TGTGCCAGCAGCCTACTAGCGTCCACAGATACGCAGTATTTT.

The CDR3 nucleotides are TGTGCCAGCAGCCTGACAGTTCCGCCTTACAATGAGCAGTTCTTC. It yields the protein CASSLTVPPYNEQFF. The V call is TRBV7-2, the J call TRBJ2-1, with D perhaps TRBD1 (5 bases). This CDR3 is built from 15 residues. V lost 5 bases to trimming and J lost 4 bases, with 15 bases between them. In germline, CDR1 is SGHTA, CDR2 FQGNSA.

For the CDR3, the DNA is TGTGCCAGCAGCACCAGGGGCTATGGCTACACCTTC. Protein: CASSTRGYGYTF. The chain couples TRBV9 to TRBJ1-2; maybe TRBD1 (6 bases). Germline V CDR1 and CDR2: SGDLS, YYNGEE. V lost 4 bases and J lost 4, with 8 bases in between. This CDR3 is built from 12 residues.

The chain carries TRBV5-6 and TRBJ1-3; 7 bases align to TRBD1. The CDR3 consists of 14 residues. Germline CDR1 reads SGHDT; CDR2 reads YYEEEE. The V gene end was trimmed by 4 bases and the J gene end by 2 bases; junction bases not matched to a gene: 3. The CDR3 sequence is CASSLGQPGNTIYF. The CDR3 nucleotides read TGTGCCAGCAGCCTGGGACAGCCTGGAAACACCATATATTTT. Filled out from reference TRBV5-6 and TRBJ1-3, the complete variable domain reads DAGVTQSPTHLIKTRGQQVTLRCSPKSGHDTVSWYQQALGQGPQFIFQYYEEEERQRGNFPDRFSGHQFPNYSSELNVNALLLGDSALYLCASSLGQPGNTIYFGEGSWLTVV.

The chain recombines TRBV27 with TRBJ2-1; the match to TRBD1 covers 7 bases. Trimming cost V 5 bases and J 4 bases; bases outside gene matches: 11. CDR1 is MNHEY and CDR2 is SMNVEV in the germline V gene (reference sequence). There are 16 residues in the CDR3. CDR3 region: CASSPPWDSLYNEQFF. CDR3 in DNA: TGTGCCAGCAGTCCCCCTTGGGACAGTTTATACAATGAGCAGTTCTTC.

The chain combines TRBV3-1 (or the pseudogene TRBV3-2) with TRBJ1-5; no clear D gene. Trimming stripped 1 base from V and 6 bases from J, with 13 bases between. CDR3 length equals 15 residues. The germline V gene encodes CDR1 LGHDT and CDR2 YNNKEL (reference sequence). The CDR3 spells CASSQVLGSGQPQHF. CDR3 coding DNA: TGTGCCAGCAGCCAAGTGCTGGGGAGCGGTCAGCCCCAGCATTTT.

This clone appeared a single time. In nucleotides, the CDR3 is TGTGCCAGCAGCGCACAGGGGATGGACTCCTACAATGAGCAGTTCTTC. Translated, it gives CASSAQGMDSYNEQFF. The V call is TRBV9, the J call TRBJ2-1; TRBD1 matches at 7 bases. Looked up from germline, CDR1 is SGDLS and CDR2 is YYNGEE. Trimming took 3 bases from V and 0 from J; bases not matched to a gene: 6. There are 16 residues in the CDR3.

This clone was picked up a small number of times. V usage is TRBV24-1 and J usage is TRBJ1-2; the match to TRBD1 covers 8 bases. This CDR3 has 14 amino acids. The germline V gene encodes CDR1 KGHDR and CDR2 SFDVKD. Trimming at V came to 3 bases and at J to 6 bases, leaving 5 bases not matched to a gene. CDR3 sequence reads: CATSDLDRGDGYTF. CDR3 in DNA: TGTGCCACCAGTGATCTAGACAGGGGCGATGGCTACACCTTC.

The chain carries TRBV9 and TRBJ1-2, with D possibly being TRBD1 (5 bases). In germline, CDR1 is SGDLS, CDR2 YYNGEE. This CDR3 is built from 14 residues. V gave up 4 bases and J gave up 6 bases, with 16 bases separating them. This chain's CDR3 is CASSPYYRSHGYTF. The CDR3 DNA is TGTGCCAGCAGCCCTTACTACAGGTCTCATGGCTACACCTTC.

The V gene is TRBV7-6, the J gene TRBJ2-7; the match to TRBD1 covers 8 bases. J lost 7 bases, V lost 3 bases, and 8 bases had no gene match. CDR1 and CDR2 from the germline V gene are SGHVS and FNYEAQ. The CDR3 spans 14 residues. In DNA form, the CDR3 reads TGTGCCAGCAGCTTTCGACAGGGGCTAGGTGAGCAGTACTTC. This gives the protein CASSFRQGLGEQYF.

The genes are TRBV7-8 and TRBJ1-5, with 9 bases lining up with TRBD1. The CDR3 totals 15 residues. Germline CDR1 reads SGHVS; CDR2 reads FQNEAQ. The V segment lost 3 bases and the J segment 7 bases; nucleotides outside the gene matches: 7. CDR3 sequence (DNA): TGTGCCAGCAGCTTTCACAGGGGGCCTAGCCAGCCCCAGCATTTT. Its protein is CASSFHRGPSQPQHF.

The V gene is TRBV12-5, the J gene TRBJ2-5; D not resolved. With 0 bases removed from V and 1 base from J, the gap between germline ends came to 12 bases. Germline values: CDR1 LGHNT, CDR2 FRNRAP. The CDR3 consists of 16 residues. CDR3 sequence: CASGLVSTSPQETQYF. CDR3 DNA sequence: TGTGCTAGTGGTTTGGTCAGTACGTCACCCCAAGAGACCCAGTACTTC.

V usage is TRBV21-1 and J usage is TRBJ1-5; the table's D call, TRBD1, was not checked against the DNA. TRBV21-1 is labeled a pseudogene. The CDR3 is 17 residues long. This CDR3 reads CASTSGPGQGPAQPQHF. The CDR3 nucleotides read TGTGCCAGCACATCGGGCCCGGGACAGGGGCCGGCTCAGCCCCAGCATTTT.